These 12 T cell receptor beta chains were all obtained from the same sample, sequenced in a study of beta chain features in type 1 diabetes. Every isolated RNA sample was fully reverse transcribed, so sequencing captured expressed TCRB transcripts. Libraries were prepared by immunoSEQ multiplex PCR; TCRdb keeps only in-frame clonotypes and omits some of them. The sample has hundreds of thousands of clones, about 29% seen once; the top ten hold 0.05% to 0.065%. The material sequenced was naive CD4+ T cells from blood. The receptor set was obtained from a man between 18 and 29 years old in good health.

The V and J genes are TRBV4-2 and TRBJ2-7, with D possibly TRBD1 on 5 matching bases. Trimming removed 3 bases from V and 0 bases from J, with 9 bases in between. CDR1 LGHNA and CDR2 YNFKEQ come from the germline V gene. The CDR3 contains 14 residues. CDR3 coding DNA: TGTGCCAGCAGCCAGGTCCAGGGCTCCTACGAGCAGTACTTC. Its translation is CASSQVQGSYEQYF.

CDR3 sequence (DNA): TGTGCCAGCAGCTTTAGGACTAGCGGCCAAGAGACCCAGTACTTC. Residues: CASSFRTSGQETQYF. V and J are TRBV7-2 and TRBJ2-5, with TRBD2 matching over 10 bases. The ends lost 3 bases at V and 1 base at J; junction bases unmatched: 2. The CDR3 extends over 15 amino acids. Per the germline V gene, CDR1 is SGHTA and CDR2 is FQGNSA.

The genes are TRBV7-9 and TRBJ2-3, with a possible D match to TRBD2 (5 bases). Looked up from germline, CDR1 is SEHNR and CDR2 is FQNEAQ (reference sequence). V gave up 5 bases and J gave up 1 base, with 10 bases separating them. This CDR3 has 14 residues. The CDR3: CASSISEGTDTQYF. The DNA for the CDR3 is TGTGCCAGCAGCATATCGGAGGGCACAGATACGCAGTATTTT.

In this sample, this clone turned up a few times. This chain links TRBV18 with TRBJ2-2; 8 bases agree with TRBD1. After removal of 3 bases from V and 1 base from J, the junction contained 7 bases not matched to a gene. CDR3 length: 17 amino acids. The germline V gene has CDR1 KGHSH and CDR2 LQKENI. The DNA of the CDR3 is TGTGCCAGCTCACCCGGGACCGGGACAGGGAACACCGGGGAGCTGTTTTTT. Amino acid sequence: CASSPGTGTGNTGELFF. The full variable domain, completed using reference TRBV18 and TRBJ2-2, is NAGVMQNPRHLVRRRGQEARLRCSPMKGHSHVYWYRQLPEEGLKFMVYLQKENIIDESGMPKERFSAEFPKEGPSILRIQQVVRGDSAAYFCASSPGTGTGNTGELFFGEGSRLTVL.

This clone was seen more than once but under ten times. This CDR3 is also generated by other DNA sequences in the sample. The V gene is TRBV5-1, the J gene TRBJ1-5; D ambiguous. The V gene lost 0 bases and the J gene lost 4 bases, with 5 bases spanning the gap. There are 13 residues in the CDR3. Germline V lookup: CDR1 SGHRS, CDR2 YFSETQ. The CDR3 DNA reads TGCGCCAGCAGCTTGGACGGGAATCAGCCCCAGCATTTT. Its protein is CASSLDGNQPQHF. Looking up the rest from reference TRBV5-1 and TRBJ1-5 gives the full variable domain: KAGVTQTPRYLIKTRGQQVTLSCSPISGHRSVSWYQQTPGQGLQFLFEYFSETQRNKGNFPGRFSGRQFSNSRSEMNVSTLELGDSALYLCASSLDGNQPQHFGDGTRLSIL.

The chain uses TRBV28 and TRBJ2-1; no definite D call. The V gene lost 6 bases and the J gene lost 4 bases, with 13 bases spanning the gap. In germline, CDR1 is MDHEN, CDR2 SYDVKM. This CDR3 region has 14 residues. In DNA form, the CDR3 reads TGTGCCAGCAGAGAGATAGGAGTTTACAATGAGCAGTTCTTC. Translated: CASREIGVYNEQFF. Filled out from reference TRBV28 and TRBJ2-1, the complete variable domain reads DVKVTQSSRYLVKRTGEKVFLECVQDMDHENMFWYRQDPGLGLRLIYFSYDVKMKEKGDIPEGYSVSREKKERFSLILESASTNQTSMYLCASREIGVYNEQFFGPGTRLTVL.

The V gene is TRBV28, the J gene TRBJ2-1, with D unresolved. The CDR3 loop spans 13 amino acids. Germline CDR1 and CDR2: MDHEN and SYDVKM. V lost 10 bases and J lost 2, with 12 bases in between. Written as DNA, the CDR3 is TGTGCCACCGGATCCACGACCTACAATGAGCAGTTCTTC. Its protein is CATGSTTYNEQFF. Full variable domain (outside the CDR3, taken from reference TRBV28 and TRBJ2-1): DVKVTQSSRYLVKRTGEKVFLECVQDMDHENMFWYRQDPGLGLRLIYFSYDVKMKEKGDIPEGYSVSREKKERFSLILESASTNQTSMYLCATGSTTYNEQFFGPGTRLTVL.

This clone was seen once. The chain joins TRBV18 to TRBJ1-1; TRBD1 might be the D (5 bases). V lost 1 base to trimming and J lost 2 bases, with 5 bases between them. Germline V gene lookup returns CDR1 KGHSH and CDR2 LQKENI. The CDR3 length is 13 residues. The CDR3 region has the DNA TGTGCCAGCTCACCACGGGACAACACTGAAGCTTTCTTT. It is translated as CASSPRDNTEAFF.

This clone was counted only a few times. The rearrangement uses TRBV5-4 and TRBJ2-2, with D possibly being TRBD1 (5 bases). Germline V gene sequence: CDR1 SGHNT, CDR2 YYREEE (reference sequence). Trimming took 2 bases from V and 7 from J, leaving 9 bases between them. This CDR3 comprises 13 residues. The CDR3 bases are TGTGCCAGCAGCTTACCGCAGGGCGGGGAGCTGTTTTTT. It is translated as CASSLPQGGELFF.

This clone occurred a few times. The chain combines TRBV30 with TRBJ2-7; TRBD1 is a possible D gene (5 bases). Germline CDR1 is GTSNPN and CDR2 is SVGIG (reference sequence). With 3 bases removed from V and 3 bases from J, the gap between germline ends came to 12 bases. The CDR3 has 13 residues. The CDR3 sequence: CAWSIGHLYEQYF. The DNA of the CDR3 is TGTGCCTGGAGCATCGGACACCTCTACGAGCAGTACTTC.

The J gene is TRBJ2-5, the V gene TRBV18; TRBD1 matches 7 bases. Germline V gives CDR1 KGHSH, CDR2 LQKENI. J was trimmed by 3 bases and V by 6 bases; bases with no gene match: 13. The CDR3 is 16 amino acids. For the CDR3, the DNA is TGTGCCAGCTCCCCCACGGCAGGGGGAATTAAAGAGACCCAGTACTTC. Protein product: CASSPTAGGIKETQYF.

V is TRBV29-1 and J is TRBJ2-7, with D uncertain. With 2 bases removed from V and 4 bases from J, the gap between germline ends came to 6 bases. This CDR3 is 11 amino acids long. Per germline, CDR1 SQVTM and CDR2 ANQGSEA. Written as DNA, the CDR3 is TGCAGCGTTGAATACAAGTACGAGCAGTACTTC. Encoded protein: CSVEYKYEQYF.